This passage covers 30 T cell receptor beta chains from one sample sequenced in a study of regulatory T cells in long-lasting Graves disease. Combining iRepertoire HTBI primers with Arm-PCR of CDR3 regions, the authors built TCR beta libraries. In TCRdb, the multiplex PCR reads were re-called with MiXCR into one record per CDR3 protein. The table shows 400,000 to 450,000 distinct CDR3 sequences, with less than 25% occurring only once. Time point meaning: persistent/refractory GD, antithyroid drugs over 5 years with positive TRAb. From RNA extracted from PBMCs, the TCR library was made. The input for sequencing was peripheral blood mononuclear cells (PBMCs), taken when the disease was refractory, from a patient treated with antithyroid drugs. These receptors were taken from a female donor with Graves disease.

The CDR3 DNA follows: TGTGCCAGCAGCCGAGCCGGGACAGGCCAAAATGAAGCTTTCTTT. Translated, it gives CASSRAGTGQNEAFF. The rearrangement uses TRBV6-2 or TRBV6-3 and TRBJ1-1; TRBD1 aligns across 8 bases. V was clipped by 6 bases and J by 7 bases; unmatched bases: 13. Per the germline V gene, CDR1 is MNHEY and CDR2 is SVGEGT. The CDR3 extends over 15 amino acids.

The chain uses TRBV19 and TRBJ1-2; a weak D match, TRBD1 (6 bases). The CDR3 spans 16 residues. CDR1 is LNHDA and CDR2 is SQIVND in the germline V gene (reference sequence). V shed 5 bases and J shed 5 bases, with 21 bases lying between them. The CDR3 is CASSGSTGRTSYGYTF. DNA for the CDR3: TGTGCCAGTAGTGGATCGACAGGAAGGACTTCGTATGGCTACACCTTC.

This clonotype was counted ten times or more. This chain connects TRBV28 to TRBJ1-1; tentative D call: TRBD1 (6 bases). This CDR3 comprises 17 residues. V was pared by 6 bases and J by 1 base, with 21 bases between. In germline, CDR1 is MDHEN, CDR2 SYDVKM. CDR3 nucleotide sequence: TGTGCCAGCAGCAGAACGGAGGGGGGAGGAGGGAACACTGAAGCTTTCTTT. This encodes CASSRTEGGGGNTEAFF.

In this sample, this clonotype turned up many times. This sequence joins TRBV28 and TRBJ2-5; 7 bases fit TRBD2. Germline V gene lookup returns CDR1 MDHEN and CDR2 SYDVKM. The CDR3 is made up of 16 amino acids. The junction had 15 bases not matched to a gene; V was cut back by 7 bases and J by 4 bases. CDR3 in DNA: TGTGCCAGCACGTCTAGCGGAAACAATATTCGAGAGACCCAGTACTTC. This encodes CASTSSGNNIRETQYF.

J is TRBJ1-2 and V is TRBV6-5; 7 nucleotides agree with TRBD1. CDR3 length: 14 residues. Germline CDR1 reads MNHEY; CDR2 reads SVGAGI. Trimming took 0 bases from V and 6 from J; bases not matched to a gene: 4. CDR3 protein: CASSYSSGGHGYTF. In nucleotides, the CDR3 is TGTGCCAGCAGTTACTCGTCAGGGGGACATGGCTACACCTTC.

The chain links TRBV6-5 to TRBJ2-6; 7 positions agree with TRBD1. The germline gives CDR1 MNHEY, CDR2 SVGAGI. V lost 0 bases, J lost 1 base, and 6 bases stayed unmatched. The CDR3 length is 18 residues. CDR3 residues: CASSYSIPGGSGANVLTF. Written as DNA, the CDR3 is TGTGCCAGCAGTTACTCTATTCCAGGGGGTTCTGGGGCCAACGTCCTGACTTTC.

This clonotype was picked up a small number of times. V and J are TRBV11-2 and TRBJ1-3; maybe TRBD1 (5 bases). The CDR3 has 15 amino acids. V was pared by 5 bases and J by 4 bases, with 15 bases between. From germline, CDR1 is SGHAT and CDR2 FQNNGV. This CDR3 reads CASSPPSGIGNTIYF. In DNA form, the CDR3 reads TGTGCCAGCAGCCCACCCTCAGGGATCGGAAACACCATATATTTT. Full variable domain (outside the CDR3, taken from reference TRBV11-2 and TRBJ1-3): EAGVAQSPRYKIIEKRQSVAFWCNPISGHATLYWYQQILGQGPKLLIQFQNNGVVDDSQLPKDRFSAERLKGVDSTLKIQPAKLEDSAVYLCASSPPSGIGNTIYFGEGSWLTVV.

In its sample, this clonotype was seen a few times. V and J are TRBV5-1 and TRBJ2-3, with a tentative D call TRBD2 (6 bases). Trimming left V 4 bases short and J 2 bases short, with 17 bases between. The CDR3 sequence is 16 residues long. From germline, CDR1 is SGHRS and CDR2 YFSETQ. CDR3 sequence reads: CASSRISGGNTDTQYF. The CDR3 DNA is TGCGCCAGCAGCCGGATCAGCGGAGGGAACACAGATACGCAGTATTTT.

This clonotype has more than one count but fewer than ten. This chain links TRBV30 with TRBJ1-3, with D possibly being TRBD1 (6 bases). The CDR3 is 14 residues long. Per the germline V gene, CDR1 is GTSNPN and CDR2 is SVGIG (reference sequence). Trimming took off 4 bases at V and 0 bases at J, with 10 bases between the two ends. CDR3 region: CAWTGQLSGNTIYF. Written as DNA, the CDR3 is TGTGCCTGGACAGGACAGCTCTCTGGAAACACCATATATTTT.

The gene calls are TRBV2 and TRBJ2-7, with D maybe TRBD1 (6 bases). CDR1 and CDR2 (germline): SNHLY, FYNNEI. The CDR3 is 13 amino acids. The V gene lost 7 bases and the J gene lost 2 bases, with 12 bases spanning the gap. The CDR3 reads CASKGTRTYEQYF. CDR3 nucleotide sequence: TGTGCCAGCAAGGGGACACGCACCTACGAGCAGTACTTC. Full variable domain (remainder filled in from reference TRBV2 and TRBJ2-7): EPEVTQTPSHQVTQMGQEVILRCVPISNHLYFYWYRQILGQKVEFLVSFYNNEISEKSEIFDDQFSVERPDGSNFTLKIRSTKLEDSAMYFCASKGTRTYEQYFGPGTRLTVT.

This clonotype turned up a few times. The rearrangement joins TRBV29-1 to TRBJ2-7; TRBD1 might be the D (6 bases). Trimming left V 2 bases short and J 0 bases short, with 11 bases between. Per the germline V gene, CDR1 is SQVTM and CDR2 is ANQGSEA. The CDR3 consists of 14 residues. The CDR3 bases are TGCAGCGTTGAACTCAGGGGCCCCTCCTACGAGCAGTACTTC. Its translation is CSVELRGPSYEQYF.

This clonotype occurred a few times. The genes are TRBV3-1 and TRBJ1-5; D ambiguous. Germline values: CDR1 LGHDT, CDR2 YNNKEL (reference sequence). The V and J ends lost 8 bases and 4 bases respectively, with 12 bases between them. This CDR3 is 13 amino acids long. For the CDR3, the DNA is TGTGCCAGCGGTCCCCGGGGTAATCAGCCCCAGCATTTT. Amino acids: CASGPRGNQPQHF.

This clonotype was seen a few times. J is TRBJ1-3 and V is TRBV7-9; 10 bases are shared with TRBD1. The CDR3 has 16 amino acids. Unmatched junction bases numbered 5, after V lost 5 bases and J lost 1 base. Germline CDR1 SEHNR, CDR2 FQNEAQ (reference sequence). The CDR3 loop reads CASSLRGQGSGNTIYF. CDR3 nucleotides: TGTGCCAGCAGCCTTCGGGGACAGGGGTCTGGAAACACCATATATTTT.

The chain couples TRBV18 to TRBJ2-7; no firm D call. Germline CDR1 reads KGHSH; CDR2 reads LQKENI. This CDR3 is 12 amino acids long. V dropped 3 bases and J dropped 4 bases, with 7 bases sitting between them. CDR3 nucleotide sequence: TGTGCCAGCTCACCGCCTACATACGAGCAGTACTTC. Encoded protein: CASSPPTYEQYF.

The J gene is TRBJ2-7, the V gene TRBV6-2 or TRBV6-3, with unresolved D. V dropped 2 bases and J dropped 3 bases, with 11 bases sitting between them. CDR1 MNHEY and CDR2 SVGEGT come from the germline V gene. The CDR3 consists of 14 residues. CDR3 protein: CASSYPGGYYEQYF. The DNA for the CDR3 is TGTGCCAGCAGTTACCCCGGCGGATACTACGAGCAGTACTTC.

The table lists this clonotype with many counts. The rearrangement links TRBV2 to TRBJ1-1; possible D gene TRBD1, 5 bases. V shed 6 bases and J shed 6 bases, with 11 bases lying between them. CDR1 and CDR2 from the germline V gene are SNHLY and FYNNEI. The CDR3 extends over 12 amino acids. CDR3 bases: TGTGCCAGCAGAGGATTAGGGGCTGAAGCTTTCTTT. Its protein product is CASRGLGAEAFF.

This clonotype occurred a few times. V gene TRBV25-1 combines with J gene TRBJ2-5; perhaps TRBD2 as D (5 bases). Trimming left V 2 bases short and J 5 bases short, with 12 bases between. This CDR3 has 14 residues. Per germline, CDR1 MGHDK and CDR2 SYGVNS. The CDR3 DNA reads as TGTGCCAGCAGTGAAGAGGGCCGCGGGGAGACCCAGTACTTC. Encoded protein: CASSEEGRGETQYF.

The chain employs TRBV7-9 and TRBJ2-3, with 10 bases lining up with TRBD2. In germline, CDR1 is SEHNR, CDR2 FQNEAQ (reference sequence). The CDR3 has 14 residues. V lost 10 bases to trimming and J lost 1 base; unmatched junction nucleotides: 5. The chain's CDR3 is CATQTSGRTDTQYF. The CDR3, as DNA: TGTGCCACCCAGACTAGCGGGCGCACAGATACGCAGTATTTT. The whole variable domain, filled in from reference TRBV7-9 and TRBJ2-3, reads DTGVSQNPRHKITKRGQNVTFRCDPISEHNRLYWYRQTLGQGPEFLTYFQNEAQLEKSRLLSDRFSAERPKGSFSTLEIQRTEQGDSAMYLCATQTSGRTDTQYFGPGTRLTVL.

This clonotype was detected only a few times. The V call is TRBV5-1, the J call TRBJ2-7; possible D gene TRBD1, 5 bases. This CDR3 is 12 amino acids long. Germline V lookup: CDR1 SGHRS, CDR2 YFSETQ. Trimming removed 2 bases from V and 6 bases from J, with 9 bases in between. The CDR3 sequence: CASSFAGREQYF. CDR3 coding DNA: TGCGCCAGCAGCTTCGCAGGGCGCGAGCAGTACTTC.

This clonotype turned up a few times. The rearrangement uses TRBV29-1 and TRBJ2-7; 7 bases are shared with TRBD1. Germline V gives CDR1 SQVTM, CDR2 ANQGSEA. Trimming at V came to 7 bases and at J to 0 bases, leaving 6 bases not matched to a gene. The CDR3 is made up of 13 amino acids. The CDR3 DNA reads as TGCAGCGGAAGGGACAGCTTCTCCTACGAGCAGTACTTC. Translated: CSGRDSFSYEQYF.

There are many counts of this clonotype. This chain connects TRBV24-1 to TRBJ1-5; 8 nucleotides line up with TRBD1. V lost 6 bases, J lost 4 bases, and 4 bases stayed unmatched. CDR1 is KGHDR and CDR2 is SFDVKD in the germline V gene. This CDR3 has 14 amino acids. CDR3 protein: CATSPGQVNQPQHF. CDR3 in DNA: TGTGCCACCAGTCCGGGACAGGTGAATCAGCCCCAGCATTTT.

The CDR3 spells CSVVPSVSEGGYTF. CDR3 in DNA: TGCAGCGTTGTTCCGAGTGTTTCGGAGGGTGGCTACACCTTC. V usage is TRBV29-1 and J usage is TRBJ1-2; no definite D call. Per germline, CDR1 SQVTM and CDR2 ANQGSEA. V lost 4 bases and J 7 bases, leaving 19 bases between the germline ends. This CDR3 is built from 14 residues. Full variable domain (missing parts from reference TRBV29-1 and TRBJ1-2): SAVISQKPSRDICQRGTSLTIQCQVDSQVTMMFWYRQQPGQSLTLIATANQGSEATYESGFVIDKFPISRPNLTFSTLTVSNMSPEDSSIYLCSVVPSVSEGGYTFGSGTRLTVV.

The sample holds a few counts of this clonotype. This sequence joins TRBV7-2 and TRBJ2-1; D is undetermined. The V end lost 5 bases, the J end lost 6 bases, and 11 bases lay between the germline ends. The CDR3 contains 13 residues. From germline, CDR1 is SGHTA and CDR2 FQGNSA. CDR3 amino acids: CASSPQPGNEQFF. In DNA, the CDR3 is TGTGCCAGCAGCCCCCAGCCCGGCAATGAGCAGTTCTTC.

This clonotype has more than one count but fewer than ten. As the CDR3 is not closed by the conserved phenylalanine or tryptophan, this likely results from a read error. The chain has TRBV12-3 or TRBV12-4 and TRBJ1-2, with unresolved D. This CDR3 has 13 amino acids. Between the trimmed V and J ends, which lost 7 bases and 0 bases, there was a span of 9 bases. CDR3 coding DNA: TGTGCCAGCACCAAGGGTCCTAACTATGGCTACACCCTC. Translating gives CASTKGPNYGYTL.

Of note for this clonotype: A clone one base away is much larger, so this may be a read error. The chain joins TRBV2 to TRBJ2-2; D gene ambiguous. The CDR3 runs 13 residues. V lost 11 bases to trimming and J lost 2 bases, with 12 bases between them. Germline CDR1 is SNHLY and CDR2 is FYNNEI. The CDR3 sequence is CASKGVNTGELFF. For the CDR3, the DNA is TGTGCCTCCAAGGGTGTCAACACCGGGGAGCTGTTTTTT.

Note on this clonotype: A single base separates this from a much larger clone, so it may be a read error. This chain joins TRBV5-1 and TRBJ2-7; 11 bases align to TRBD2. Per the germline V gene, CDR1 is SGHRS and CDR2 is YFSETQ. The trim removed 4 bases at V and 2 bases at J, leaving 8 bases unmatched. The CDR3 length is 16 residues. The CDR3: CASSPGLAVTPYEQYF. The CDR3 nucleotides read TGCGCCAGCAGCCCGGGACTAGCGGTAACCCCCTACGAGCAGTACTTC.

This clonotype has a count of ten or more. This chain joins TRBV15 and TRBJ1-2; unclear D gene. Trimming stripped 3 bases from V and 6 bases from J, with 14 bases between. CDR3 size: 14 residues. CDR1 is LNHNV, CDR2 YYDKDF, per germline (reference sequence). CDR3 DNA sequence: TGTGCCACCAGCAGGTCAGGTTTTGAGGATGGCTACACCTTC. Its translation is CATSRSGFEDGYTF.

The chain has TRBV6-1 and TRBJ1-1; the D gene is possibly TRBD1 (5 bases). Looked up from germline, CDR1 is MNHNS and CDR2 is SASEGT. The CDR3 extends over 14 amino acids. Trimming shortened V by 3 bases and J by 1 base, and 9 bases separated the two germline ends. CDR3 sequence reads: CASSDSDRNTEAFF. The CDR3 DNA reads TGTGCCAGCAGTGACAGCGACAGGAACACTGAAGCTTTCTTT.

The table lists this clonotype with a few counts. For the CDR3, the DNA is TGTGCCAGCAGGGGGTTAGTAGGAAATCAGCCCCAGCATTTT. Protein product: CASRGLVGNQPQHF. The chain joins TRBV2 to TRBJ1-5; no clear D. The germline V and J ends were trimmed by 6 bases and 4 bases, with 13 bases remaining between them. The germline V gene has CDR1 SNHLY and CDR2 FYNNEI. This CDR3 comprises 14 residues.

CDR3 DNA sequence: TGTGCCAGCAGTTCCCCCCAGGCGATTAGCTCCTACAATGAGCAGTTCTTC. Residues: CASSSPQAISSYNEQFF. J is TRBJ2-1 and V is TRBV28; D gene ambiguous. CDR1 is MDHEN and CDR2 is SYDVKM in the germline V gene. Trimming took off 4 bases at V and 0 bases at J, with 16 bases between the two ends. There are 17 residues in the CDR3.